The 21 T cell receptor beta chains presented below share a single source sample, sequenced in a study of T cells in Graves' hyperthyroidism and ophthalmopathy. The investigators amplified TCR beta CDR3 regions from RNA transcripts. HTBI primers were used for first-round RT-PCR of the TCR CDR3. TCRdb used MiXCR to reprocess the multiplex PCR reads, holding one entry per CDR3 protein. The table records around 700,000 distinct CDR3 sequences, around a sixth of them present only once. Source material: blood. Receptor source: a woman aged 45-60 years with Graves' hyperthyroidism that later progressed to Graves' ophthalmopathy.

For this clonotype: This may be a read error, as it is one base from a much larger clone. The genes are TRBV3-1 and TRBJ1-2, with TRBD1 matching over 8 bases. The CDR3 sequence is 15 residues long. Germline V gene data show CDR1 as LGHDT and CDR2 as YNNKEL (reference sequence). The CDR3 loop is CASSQYPTGVYSYTF. The DNA for the CDR3 is TGTGCCAGCAGCCAATACCCGACAGGGGTCTATAGCTACACCTTC.

This clonotype has just a few counts. The rearrangement joins TRBV19 to TRBJ2-3, with D tentatively TRBD2 (6 bases). This CDR3 contains 16 residues. Looked up from germline, CDR1 is LNHDA and CDR2 is SQIVND (reference sequence). Trimming took off 3 bases at V and 0 bases at J, with 13 bases between the two ends. CDR3 sequence: CASSIQGRTSTDTQYF. The CDR3 nucleotides are TGTGCCAGTAGTATTCAAGGGAGGACTAGCACAGATACGCAGTATTTT.

The chain employs TRBV6-1 and TRBJ1-5; maybe TRBD1 (6 bases). V gave up 5 bases and J gave up 1 base, with 12 bases separating them. Germline CDR1 reads MNHNS; CDR2 reads SASEGT. There are 15 residues in the CDR3. CDR3 loop: CASSYLQGSNQPQHF. In DNA form, the CDR3 reads TGTGCCAGCAGTTACTTACAGGGAAGCAATCAGCCCCAGCATTTT.

The chain recombines TRBV7-3 with TRBJ1-1; 8 bases fit TRBD1. Germline values: CDR1 SGHTA, CDR2 FQGTGA. Losses at the gene ends were 2 bases for V and 14 bases for J; bases not matched to a gene: 7. This CDR3 is built from 12 residues. CDR3: CASSLGTGRSFF. In DNA, the CDR3 is TGTGCCAGCAGCTTAGGGACAGGCCGTAGCTTCTTT.

There are many counts of this clonotype. The chain has TRBV6-1 and TRBJ2-3; tentatively, D is TRBD1 (5 bases). Trimming left V 6 bases short and J 3 bases short, with 13 bases between. CDR1 and CDR2 from the germline V gene are MNHNS and SASEGT. This CDR3 has 14 residues. The CDR3, as DNA: TGTGCCAGCAGGCCACTCAGGGCTACAGATACGCAGTATTTT. It codes for CASRPLRATDTQYF.

The V and J genes are TRBV20-1 and TRBJ1-1, with 9 nucleotides matching TRBD1. The CDR3 runs to 13 residues. The V and J ends lost 5 bases and 3 bases, in that order; junction bases with no gene match: 4. Germline-derived CDR1 and CDR2 are DFQATT and SNEGSKA (reference sequence). As DNA, the CDR3 is TGCAGTGCTCTAACAGGGGGCTACACTGAAGCTTTCTTT. Its translation is CSALTGGYTEAFF.

The sample holds many counts of this clonotype. V gene TRBV30 combines with J gene TRBJ2-5; perhaps TRBD1 as D (6 bases). Trimming left V 3 bases short and J 3 bases short, with 17 bases between. CDR3 size: 15 residues. Per the germline V gene, CDR1 is GTSNPN and CDR2 is SVGIG (reference sequence). The CDR3 DNA sequence: TGTGCCTGGAGGGAAAGGGGGACAAATAAAGAGACCCAGTACTTC. It codes for CAWRERGTNKETQYF.

This clonotype has just a few counts. The V gene is TRBV9, the J gene TRBJ1-1; D not certain. Germline V gene lookup returns CDR1 SGDLS and CDR2 YYNGEE. Trimming took off 4 bases at V and 10 bases at J, with 17 bases between the two ends. The CDR3 spans 13 residues. CDR3 sequence (DNA): TGTGCCAGCAGCCAGGACCGAGAACTAGGAGCTTTCTTT. This codes for CASSQDRELGAFF.

The genes are TRBV14 and TRBJ2-3; TRBD2 agrees at 13 bases. Germline V CDR1 and CDR2: SGHDN, FVKESK. J gave up 5 bases and V 0 bases, and 5 bases lay outside the gene matches. This CDR3 contains 17 residues. The CDR3 coding sequence is TGTGCCAGCAGCCAAGACCGACTAGCGGGGGGCAAAGATACGCAGTATTTT. Protein product: CASSQDRLAGGKDTQYF. The full variable domain, with the rest looked up from reference TRBV14 and TRBJ2-3, is EAGVTQFPSHSVIEKGQTVTLRCDPISGHDNLYWYRRVMGKEIKFLLHFVKESKQDESGMPNNRFLAERTGGTYSTLKVQPAELEDSGVYFCASSQDRLAGGKDTQYFGPGTRLTVL.

The rearrangement joins TRBV7-3 to TRBJ1-4; the match to TRBD1 covers 12 bases. Trimming took 4 bases from V and 7 from J; bases not matched to a gene: 4. Germline-derived CDR1 and CDR2 are SGHTA and FQGTGA. The CDR3 is made up of 15 amino acids. DNA for the CDR3: TGTGCCAGCAGCTCGGGACAGGGGGCAGGTGAAAAACTGTTTTTT. Its protein product is CASSSGQGAGEKLFF.

Note on this clonotype: Since the CDR3 does not end with the conserved phenylalanine or tryptophan, this likely comes from a read error. The chain recombines TRBV10-1 with TRBJ1-1; possible D gene TRBD1, 6 bases. V lost 2 bases to trimming and J lost 3 bases, with 10 bases between them. The CDR3 has 14 amino acids. Looked up from germline, CDR1 is WNHNN and CDR2 is SYGVQD (reference sequence). CDR3 sequence reads: CASSEQGRDTEAFL. The CDR3 DNA follows: TGCGCCAGCAGTGAGCAGGGGAGGGACACTGAAGCTTTCCTT.

At least ten counts were recorded for this clonotype. The chain combines TRBV2 with TRBJ1-1; a possible D gene is TRBD1 (5 bases). The CDR3 spans 16 residues. Germline CDR1 is SNHLY and CDR2 is FYNNEI. V was shortened by 6 bases and J by 4 bases, with 21 bases between the two germline ends. The CDR3 here is CASSSGQGIVGTEAFF. CDR3 DNA sequence: TGTGCCAGCAGCAGCGGGCAGGGAATCGTCGGCACTGAAGCTTTCTTT.

This clonotype has ten or more counts. V and J are TRBV30 and TRBJ1-3; TRBD1 might be the D (6 bases). The CDR3 contains 13 residues. Germline loops: CDR1 GTSNPN, CDR2 SVGIG (reference sequence). V gave up 5 bases and J gave up 3 bases, with 11 bases separating them. The CDR3 region is CAWGGQIGNTIYF. The CDR3 nucleotides are TGTGCCTGGGGGGGACAAATTGGAAACACCATATATTTT. Looking up the rest from reference TRBV30 and TRBJ1-3 gives the full variable domain: SQTIHQWPATLVQPVGSPLSLECTVEGTSNPNLYWYRQAAGRGLQLLFYSVGIGQISSEVPQNLSASRPQDRQFILSSKKLLLSDSGFYLCAWGGQIGNTIYFGEGSWLTVV.

V and J are TRBV14 and TRBJ1-4; possible D gene TRBD1, 6 bases. V lost 5 bases, J lost 5 bases, and 21 bases lay in between. Per the germline V gene, CDR1 is SGHDN and CDR2 is FVKESK. There are 17 residues in the CDR3. The DNA of the CDR3 is TGTGCCAGCAGCGCGGGCCCCCTCGGGGGCCAAAATGAAAAACTGTTTTTT. It is translated as CASSAGPLGGQNEKLFF.

The CDR3 region has the DNA TGTGCCAGCAGCTTAAACGCCGGGCCAGACAGCGAGCAGTACTTC. Its protein is CASSLNAGPDSEQYF. The rearrangement uses TRBV7-3 and TRBJ2-7, with D maybe TRBD1 (5 bases). The CDR3 extends over 15 amino acids. V was shortened by 1 base and J by 6 bases, with 16 bases between the two germline ends. Germline V gene sequence: CDR1 SGHTA, CDR2 FQGTGA.

This clonotype was seen a few times. The J gene is TRBJ2-5, the V gene TRBV12-5; D is possibly TRBD2 (6 bases). The V gene lost 7 bases and the J gene lost 5 bases, with 11 bases spanning the gap. Looked up from germline, CDR1 is LGHNT and CDR2 is FRNRAP. This CDR3 is 12 amino acids long. CDR3 sequence: CASVRGAETQYF. DNA of the CDR3: TGTGCTAGTGTGCGCGGGGCGGAGACCCAGTACTTC.

This clonotype was observed a few times. This chain joins TRBV2 and TRBJ1-3; no clear D. Trimming removed 0 bases at V and 5 bases at J, with 11 bases between. CDR1 and CDR2 (germline): SNHLY, FYNNEI. The CDR3 is 15 residues long. Here the CDR3 reads CASSEAEGQRNTIYF. In DNA form, the CDR3 reads TGTGCCAGCAGTGAAGCTGAAGGGCAGAGAAACACCATATATTTT.

This clonotype was counted only a few times. The chain employs TRBV7-9 and TRBJ1-6, with D possibly TRBD1 on 6 matching bases. Germline V gives CDR1 SEHNR, CDR2 FQNEAQ (reference sequence). Trimming removed 5 bases at V and 5 bases at J, with 10 bases between. CDR3 length: 14 amino acids. CDR3 DNA: TGTGCCAGCAGCGAACAGGGCCATAATTCACCCCTCCACTTT. This encodes CASSEQGHNSPLHF.

The rearrangement joins TRBV6-2 or TRBV6-3 to TRBJ2-1; TRBD2 matches 9 bases. Germline values: CDR1 MNHEY, CDR2 SVGEGT. The junction had 9 bases not matched to a gene; V was cut back by 5 bases and J by 4 bases. The CDR3 has 16 residues. In DNA form, the CDR3 reads TGTGCCAGCAGTAATATAGCGGGGGAGCCGTACAATGAGCAGTTCTTC. It specifies CASSNIAGEPYNEQFF.

Points on this clonotype: Being one base from a much bigger clone, this may be a read error. The J gene is TRBJ1-1, the V gene TRBV20-1; possible D gene TRBD1, 6 bases. Per the germline V gene, CDR1 is DFQATT and CDR2 is SNEGSKA (reference sequence). This CDR3 is built from 15 residues. The CDR3: CSARELTGSNTEASF. The CDR3 nucleotides read TGCAGTGCTAGGGAACTCACAGGGTCGAACACTGAAGCTTCCTTT.

The rearrangement uses TRBV9 and TRBJ1-1; TRBD1 matches at 8 bases. Germline V gene data show CDR1 as SGDLS and CDR2 as YYNGEE. The CDR3 runs to 16 residues. Trimming cost V 2 bases and J 3 bases; bases outside gene matches: 9. The DNA of the CDR3 is TGTGCCAGCAGCGTCGGACAGGGAGGGGTAGACACTGAAGCTTTCTTT. It encodes CASSVGQGGVDTEAFF.